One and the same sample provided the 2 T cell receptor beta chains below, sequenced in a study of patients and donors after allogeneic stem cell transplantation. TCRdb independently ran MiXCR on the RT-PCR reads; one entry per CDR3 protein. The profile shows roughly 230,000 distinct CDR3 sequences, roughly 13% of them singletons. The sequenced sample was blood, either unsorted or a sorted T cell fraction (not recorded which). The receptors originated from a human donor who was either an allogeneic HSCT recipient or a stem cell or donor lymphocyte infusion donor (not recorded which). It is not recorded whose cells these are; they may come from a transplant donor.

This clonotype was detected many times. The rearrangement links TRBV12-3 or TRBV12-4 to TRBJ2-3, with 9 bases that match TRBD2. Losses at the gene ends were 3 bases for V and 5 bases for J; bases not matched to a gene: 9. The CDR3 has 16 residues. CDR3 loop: CASSFSAGGPRDTQYF. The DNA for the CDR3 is TGTGCCAGCAGTTTCTCGGCGGGAGGGCCTAGAGATACGCAGTATTTT.

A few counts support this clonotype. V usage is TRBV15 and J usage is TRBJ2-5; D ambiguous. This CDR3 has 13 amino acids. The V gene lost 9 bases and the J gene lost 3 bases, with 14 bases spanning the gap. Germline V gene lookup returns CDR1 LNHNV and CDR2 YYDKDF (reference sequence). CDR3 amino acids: CATNQGPEETQYF. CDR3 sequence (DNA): TGTGCCACTAACCAAGGCCCCGAAGAGACCCAGTACTTC.